This paragraph covers one T cell receptor (beta chain) sequence. Its antigen remains unidentified. The data were obtained in a study of shared clonotypes between healthy human individuals. About the study: For every donor, three CD4 naive, three CD4 memory, two CD8 naive and one CD8 memory plates were used.

The study, taken as a whole, reports: Clonotype sharing levels among donors were expected to vary with sequencing depth.

Sequenced by immunoSEQ multiplex PCR; TCRdb stores in-frame clones only, minus some. The sample holds under 550,000 clones, almost 97% seen once. The sequenced material came from naive CD4+ T cells sorted from blood. The subset: CD45RA+ positively selected. This TCR derives from a woman between 25 and 40 years old in good health.

The CDR3 DNA reads as TGTGCCAGCAGCCAGGACGGGTACGAGCAGTACTTC. Residues: CASSQDGYEQYF. V usage is TRBV5-4 and J usage is TRBJ2-7; D is unclear. V lost 4 bases and J lost 4, with 9 bases in between. Germline V gene data show CDR1 as SGHNT and CDR2 as YYREEE (reference sequence). The CDR3 has 12 amino acids.